This is a list of T cell receptor beta chains from one sample in a study of graft-versus-host responses after intestinal transplantation. The assay was immunoSEQ multiplex PCR, and TCRdb's table has in-frame clones only and misses some. The profile covers tens of thousands of clones, with 85% to 95% appearing a single time and 5% to 6.5% taken by the ten largest. The sample consisted of PBMCs, taken approximately 740 days after a first intestinal transplant, on the day of a second. The source of these receptors is a human patient who received an intestinal transplant, so some T cells may come from the graft donor. Both conserved end residues are part of each CDR3. Each record gives: V gene, J gene, clone size, D gene, CDR3 DNA, CDR3 protein. The D gene is left open where the match is weak. Clone size is not always given. Where it is, it says once, few, many or a class for expanded clones.

TRBV30,TRBJ2-7,.,.,TGTGCCTGGAGTGATATAGGTGCCTACGAGCAGTACTTC,CAWSDIGAYEQYF
TRBV30,TRBJ2-3,.,.,TGTGCCTGGAGTGAATCTGTGGATACGCAGTATTTT,CAWSESVDTQYF
TRBV6-1,TRBJ2-1,.,.,TGTGCCAGCAGTGATGGGCCCCTTTACAATGAGCAGTTCTTC,CASSDGPLYNEQFF
TRBV27,TRBJ2-7,.,.,TGTGCCACCGACGCCAGGGACTACGAGCAGTACTTC,CATDARDYEQYF
TRBV12-5,TRBJ1-3,.,.,TGTGCTAGTGGTACGGACGCTGCTCCGGGAAACACCATATATTTT,CASGTDAAPGNTIYF
TRBV6-6,TRBJ2-4,once,.,TGTGCCAGCAGTTACTCGACTGCAGGGGCCAAAAACATTCAGTACTTC,CASSYSTAGAKNIQYF
TRBV6-1,TRBJ1-5,.,.,TGTGCCAGCAGAGTTGGTTGGGGGAGCAATCAGCCCCAGCATTTT,CASRVGWGSNQPQHF
TRBV6-5,TRBJ1-1,.,.,TGTGCCAGCAGTTACTCTAGGGGCCTGAACACTGAAGCTTTCTTT,CASSYSRGLNTEAFF
TRBV5-1,TRBJ2-1,.,TRBD2,TGCGCCAGCAGCCCGGGGACTAGCGGGAAAGGGGGAGATGAGCAGTTCTTC,CASSPGTSGKGGDEQFF
TRBV7-9,TRBJ2-1,.,TRBD1,TGTGCCAGCAGCTCAGGGACAGCTTGGAGACTGGACAATGAGCAGTTCTTC,CASSSGTAWRLDNEQFF
TRBV6-1,TRBJ1-1,.,.,TGTGCCAGCATGGTGTGGAACACTGAAGCTTTCTTT,CASMVWNTEAFF
TRBV5-1,TRBJ2-5,.,.,TGCGCCGGCAGCTTGGAGGCGCAGACCCAGTACTTC,CAGSLEAQTQYF
TRBV7-2,TRBJ1-5,once,.,TGTGCCAGCAGCTTATGGGCGGGGGGCAATCAGCCCCAGCATTTT,CASSLWAGGNQPQHF
TRBV19,TRBJ2-7,few,.,TGTGCCAGTAGTACAGGGGAGACCTACGAGCAGTACTTC,CASSTGETYEQYF
TRBV5-1,TRBJ1-1,.,.,TGCGCCAGCAGCTTGGGGGGGCCCCTGAACACTGAAGCTTTCTTT,CASSLGGPLNTEAFF
TRBV29-1,TRBJ2-3,.,TRBD2,TGCAGCGTTGAAGATATGACTAGCGGAAACCTAGGCACAGATACGCAGTATTTT,CSVEDMTSGNLGTDTQYF
TRBV6-6,TRBJ1-1,.,.,TGTGCCAGCAGTTCCCCCCGCTGGACTGAAGCTTTCTTT,CASSSPRWTEAFF
TRBV12-5,TRBJ1-2,.,.,TGTGCTAGTGGTTTGGTACTGAGGGCGCGGGATGGCTACACCTTC,CASGLVLRARDGYTF
TRBV9,TRBJ2-3,.,TRBD1,TGTGCCAGCAGCGTTGAGACAGGGGCAGATACGCAGTATTTT,CASSVETGADTQYF
TRBV9,TRBJ1-6,.,.,TGTGCCAGCAGCGTAGAGACAGCTCTTAATTCACCCCTCCACTTT,CASSVETALNSPLHF
TRBV9,TRBJ1-5,once,.,TGTGCCAGCAGCGTTCGACGCGAGGTACCGAATCAGCCCCAGCATTTT,CASSVRREVPNQPQHF
TRBV6-5,TRBJ1-3,.,TRBD1,TGTGCCAGCAGCCTGACAGGGCTAGGAAACACCATATATTTT,CASSLTGLGNTIYF
TRBV7-9,TRBJ1-2,.,TRBD1,TGTGCCACCAGGGGGGGGCAACTCTATGGCTACACCTTC,CATRGGQLYGYTF
TRBV2,TRBJ2-7,.,.,TGTGCCAGCAGTACTCGGAGGTCCGAGGGGCAGTACTTC,CASSTRRSEGQYF
TRBV27,TRBJ2-7,.,TRBD2,TGTGCCAGCAGTTTAACTAGCGGTTACGAGCAGTACTTC,CASSLTSGYEQYF
TRBV10-3,TRBJ2-7,.,.,TGTGCCATCAGTGAGTCTGGAGGGGGTAGGTACTTC,CAISESGGGRYF
TRBV14,TRBJ1-5,.,.,TGTGCCGTGAGAAGGGATAACAATCAGCCCCAGCATTTT,CAVRRDNNQPQHF
TRBV19,TRBJ2-3,.,.,TGTGCCAGCTCCGGACACCAAGGGGCAGATACGCAGTATTTT,CASSGHQGADTQYF
TRBV7-9,TRBJ1-4,few,.,TGTGCCAGCAGCCCGTTTCCTGAGGACGAAAAACTGTTTTTT,CASSPFPEDEKLFF
TRBV19,TRBJ2-5,.,TRBD1,TGTGCCAGTAGAGAGACAGGGTGGGAGACCCAGTACTTC,CASRETGWETQYF
TRBV19,TRBJ2-7,.,.,TGTGCCAGTAGTTCGATCGCAGGGGAATGGCTTGGCGAGCAGTACTTC,CASSSIAGEWLGEQYF